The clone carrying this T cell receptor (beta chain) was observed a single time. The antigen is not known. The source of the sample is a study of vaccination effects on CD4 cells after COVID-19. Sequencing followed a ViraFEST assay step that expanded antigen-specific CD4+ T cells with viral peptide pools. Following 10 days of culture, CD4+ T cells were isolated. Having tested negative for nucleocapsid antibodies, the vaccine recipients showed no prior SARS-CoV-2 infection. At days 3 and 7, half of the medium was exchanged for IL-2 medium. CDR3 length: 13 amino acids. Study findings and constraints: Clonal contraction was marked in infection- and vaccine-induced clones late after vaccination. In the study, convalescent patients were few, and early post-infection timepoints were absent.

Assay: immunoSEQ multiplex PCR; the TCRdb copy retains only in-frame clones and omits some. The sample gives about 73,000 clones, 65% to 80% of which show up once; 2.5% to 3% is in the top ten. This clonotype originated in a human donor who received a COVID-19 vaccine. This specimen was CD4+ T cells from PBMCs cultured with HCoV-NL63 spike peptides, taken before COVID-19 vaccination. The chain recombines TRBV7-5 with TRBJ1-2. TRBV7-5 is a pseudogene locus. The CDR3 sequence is CARSSGGVGGYTF. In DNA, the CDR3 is TGTGCCAGAAGCTCAGGTGGAGTGGGGGGCTACACCTTC.